The 25 T cell receptor beta chains below all came from one sample that was sequenced in a study of early T cells in non-severe SARS-CoV-2 infection. Using its own MiXCR run on the 5' RACE reads, TCRdb lists one record per CDR3 protein. The sample lists roughly 120,000 distinct CDR3 sequences, roughly 12% seen once, with about 4% in the top ten. The sequenced sample was whole blood, obtained at baseline. These receptors were taken from an adult who was a healthcare worker with PCR-confirmed SARS-CoV-2 infection or an uninfected control (not recorded which).

The CDR3 nucleotides are TGTGCCAGCAGCGAAAGTGCAGATTCACCCCTCCACTTT. Residues: CASSESADSPLHF. This chain joins TRBV3-1 and TRBJ1-6; no firm D call. The CDR3 runs to 13 residues. Trimming left V 5 bases short and J 8 bases short, with 10 bases between. Germline values: CDR1 LGHDT, CDR2 YNNKEL (reference sequence).

This clonotype came up a few times. This chain joins TRBV25-1 and TRBJ1-1; TRBD1 is a possible D gene (5 bases). Germline-derived CDR1 and CDR2 are MGHDK and SYGVNS. Deletions cut 3 bases from V and 3 bases from J, with 20 bases between. The CDR3 runs to 17 residues. The CDR3 DNA is TGTGCCAGCAGTGATGGAAGTAGGGGCAGGGCCTACACTGAAGCTTTCTTT. Amino acids: CASSDGSRGRAYTEAFF.

The CDR3 reads CSAEDTEFNYGYTF. In DNA, the CDR3 is TGCAGTGCCGAGGACACCGAGTTTAACTATGGCTACACCTTC. V and J are TRBV20-1 and TRBJ1-2, with D possibly TRBD1 on 5 matching bases. Deletions cut 6 bases from V and 1 base from J, with 15 bases between. This CDR3 has 14 amino acids. Germline assignment: CDR1 DFQATT and CDR2 SNEGSKA (reference sequence).

There are a few counts of this clonotype. The CDR3 nucleotides read TGTGCCAGCAGTGAAGCGCGAACAGGGCCCAGCAATCAGCCCCAGCATTTT. As protein: CASSEARTGPSNQPQHF. The V call is TRBV2, the J call TRBJ1-5; D is possibly TRBD1 (6 bases). Trimming pared 0 bases from V and 1 base from J, leaving 13 bases between. CDR1 SNHLY and CDR2 FYNNEI come from the germline V gene. The CDR3 is made up of 17 amino acids.

This rearrangement joins TRBV2 to TRBJ2-4; 8 nucleotides align to TRBD2. The CDR3 is 14 residues long. V lost 7 bases, J lost 8 bases, and 10 bases stayed unmatched. The germline CDR1 and CDR2 sequences are SNHLY and FYNNEI. The CDR3 is CASMVNLGGDIQYF. For the CDR3, the DNA is TGTGCCAGCATGGTTAACCTCGGGGGGGACATTCAGTACTTC.

This clonotype came up a few times. The V gene is TRBV6-6, the J gene TRBJ1-4, with 9 bases identical to TRBD1. V dropped 6 bases and J dropped 5; count of bases not matched to a gene: 4. The CDR3 has 14 amino acids. Germline-derived CDR1 and CDR2 are MNHNY and SVGAGI (reference sequence). The DNA for the CDR3 is TGTGCCAGCAGGAAGGGACAGGGAAATGAAAAACTGTTTTTT. Amino acid sequence: CASRKGQGNEKLFF.

CDR3 nucleotide sequence: TGTGCCTGGAGTAGAGGGCGGAGAACTAATGAAAAACTGTTTTTT. Translating it yields CAWSRGRRTNEKLFF. The chain links TRBV30 to TRBJ1-4; D is uncertain. V gave up 2 bases and J gave up 1 base, with 11 bases separating them. The CDR3 extends over 15 amino acids. The germline V gene encodes CDR1 GTSNPN and CDR2 SVGIG (reference sequence).

This chain connects TRBV20-1 to TRBJ2-1; TRBD2 is a possible D gene (5 bases). The CDR3 sequence is 15 residues long. V lost 0 bases to trimming and J lost 3 bases, with 12 bases between them. Germline V CDR1 and CDR2: DFQATT, SNEGSKA (reference sequence). This CDR3 is CSARDHGSLYNEQFF. CDR3 nucleotides: TGCAGTGCTAGAGATCATGGGAGCCTCTACAATGAGCAGTTCTTC.

This clonotype was seen many times. This chain uses TRBV6-5 with TRBJ1-3, with unresolved D. The CDR3 loop spans 14 amino acids. Trimming stripped 6 bases from V and 0 bases from J, with 9 bases between. Germline V gene data show CDR1 as MNHEY and CDR2 as SVGAGI. Here the CDR3 DNA reads TGTGCCAGCAGGATGACAAACTCTGGAAACACCATATATTTT. Translation gives CASRMTNSGNTIYF.

There are a few counts of this clonotype. This sequence joins TRBV21-1 and TRBJ1-2; the DNA was not compared with TRBD1, the D call given in the table. TRBV21-1 is flagged as a pseudogene. This CDR3 spans 16 amino acids. The CDR3 DNA reads TGTGCCAGCAGCAAAATAGGGTTGAGGGGAGACTATGGCTACACCTTC. Protein sequence: CASSKIGLRGDYGYTF.

This clonotype was observed a few times. This chain links TRBV6-5 with TRBJ1-6; D unresolved. Trimming shortened V by 6 bases and J by 3 bases, and 9 bases separated the two germline ends. Germline V gene lookup returns CDR1 MNHEY and CDR2 SVGAGI. The CDR3 has 14 residues. The CDR3 spells CASSPKSYNSPLHF. The CDR3 coding sequence is TGTGCCAGCAGCCCCAAGAGCTATAATTCACCCCTCCACTTT.

This clonotype was counted only a few times. The chain links TRBV5-4 to TRBJ2-5, with a tentative D call TRBD2 (6 bases). The V gene's germline CDR1 is SGHNT and CDR2 YYREEE (reference sequence). The CDR3 is 16 amino acids. The V end lost 1 base, the J end lost 3 bases, and 16 bases lay between the germline ends. The CDR3 loop reads CASSLSGVLVEETQYF. The DNA for the CDR3 is TGTGCCAGCAGCTTGTCGGGGGTACTGGTCGAAGAGACCCAGTACTTC.

This clonotype was counted many times. The V and J genes are TRBV7-3 and TRBJ2-1, with 10 bases fitting TRBD2. Trimming removed 2 bases from V and 5 bases from J; junction bases left unmatched: 3. The germline V gene has CDR1 SGHTA and CDR2 FQGTGA. The length of the CDR3 is 15 residues. As DNA, the CDR3 is TGTGCCAGCAGCTTAGAACTAGCGGGGAACAATGAGCAGTTCTTC. Translation gives CASSLELAGNNEQFF.

The chain has TRBV5-1 and TRBJ2-3; 9 nucleotides agree with TRBD2. CDR3 length: 16 amino acids. The J segment lost 4 bases and the V segment lost 0 bases, leaving 6 bases of the junction unmatched. Per the germline V gene, CDR1 is SGHRS and CDR2 is YFSETQ. The chain's CDR3 is CASSLVGGRASDTQYF. CDR3 nucleotides: TGCGCCAGCAGCTTGGTTGGCGGGAGGGCCTCAGATACGCAGTATTTT.

The J gene is TRBJ2-7, the V gene TRBV10-3; unclear D gene. V shed 2 bases and J shed 0 bases, with 2 bases lying between them. The V gene's germline CDR1 is ENHRY and CDR2 SYGVKD. The length of the CDR3 is 12 residues. The CDR3 DNA reads TGTGCCATCAGTGAGGCCTCCTACGAGCAGTACTTC. It encodes CAISEASYEQYF.

V gene TRBV9 combines with J gene TRBJ2-2; 7 positions match TRBD2. CDR1 is SGDLS, CDR2 YYNGEE, per germline. This CDR3 comprises 12 residues. The ends lost 9 bases at V and 7 bases at J; junction bases unmatched: 6. The CDR3 sequence: CATRLAGGELFF. The DNA for the CDR3 is TGTGCCACCCGACTAGCCGGCGGGGAGCTGTTTTTT.

The V and J genes are TRBV10-3 and TRBJ2-1; D gene uncertain. Germline CDR1 ENHRY, CDR2 SYGVKD. This CDR3 has 13 residues. Trimming left V 4 bases short and J 8 bases short, with 12 bases between. In DNA, the CDR3 is TGTGCCATCAGTGGGACCCCCCCGGATGAGCAGTTCTTC. Amino acids: CAISGTPPDEQFF.

This clonotype was seen repeatedly, ten times or more. The V and J genes are TRBV7-6 and TRBJ1-5; 7 bases align to TRBD1. This CDR3 region has 14 residues. CDR1 is SGHVS, CDR2 FNYEAQ, per germline. V lost 5 bases, J lost 7 bases, and 8 bases stayed unmatched. The CDR3 coding sequence is TGTGCCAGCAGCATCGGACAGGAGGGACAGCCCCAGCATTTT. This gives the protein CASSIGQEGQPQHF.

This clonotype has ten or more counts. The DNA of the CDR3 is TGTGCCAGCAGCTTAAGGGACAGGAACACTGAAGCTTTCTTT. This encodes CASSLRDRNTEAFF. This chain connects TRBV7-4 to TRBJ1-1; the match to TRBD1 covers 7 bases. The CDR3 runs to 14 residues. The trim removed 2 bases at V and 1 base at J, leaving 1 base unmatched. Looked up from germline, CDR1 is SGHVT and CDR2 is SQSDAQ.

J is TRBJ1-5 and V is TRBV19, with 7 bases fitting TRBD1. The CDR3 extends over 16 amino acids. J was trimmed by 9 bases and V by 6 bases; bases with no gene match: 17. In germline, CDR1 is LNHDA, CDR2 SQIVND (reference sequence). CDR3 sequence reads: CASSLRGGQRDLPQHF. The CDR3 coding sequence is TGTGCCAGTAGCCTAAGGGGGGGACAGAGGGATTTGCCCCAGCATTTT.

The chain links TRBV5-1 to TRBJ2-7, with D tentatively TRBD1 (6 bases). V was trimmed by 4 bases and J by 7 bases, leaving 21 bases between them. CDR1 and CDR2 (germline): SGHRS, YFSETQ. CDR3 length: 15 amino acids. The CDR3 here is CASSPYRVKTGEQYF. The CDR3 DNA reads TGCGCCAGCAGCCCATACAGGGTTAAGACGGGGGAGCAGTACTTC.

This clonotype was detected only a few times. The chain uses TRBV6-5 and TRBJ1-2; no reliable D call. Looked up from germline, CDR1 is MNHEY and CDR2 is SVGAGI. V lost 6 bases to trimming and J lost 1 base, with 12 bases between them. CDR3 length: 14 residues. CDR3 DNA: TGTGCCAGCAGCCCCGTTAATGTTAACTATGGCTACACCTTC. Amino acids: CASSPVNVNYGYTF.

This chain uses TRBV14 with TRBJ2-1; 7 bases align to TRBD2. The CDR3 spans 15 residues. Trimming at V came to 1 base and at J to 3 bases, leaving 3 bases not matched to a gene. Germline-derived CDR1 and CDR2 are SGHDN and FVKESK. The CDR3, as DNA: TGTGCCAGCAGCCAAGGGCTAGCGGACTACAATGAGCAGTTCTTC. Its protein product is CASSQGLADYNEQFF.

This clonotype came up many times. This rearrangement joins TRBV6-2 or TRBV6-3 to TRBJ2-7, with TRBD1 as a possible D gene (6 bases). The CDR3 length is 13 residues. CDR1 is MNHEY, CDR2 SVGEGT, per germline. The V gene lost 5 bases and the J gene lost 3 bases, with 11 bases spanning the gap. The CDR3 protein is CASSRTDHYEQYF. The CDR3 nucleotides read TGTGCCAGCAGTCGGACAGATCACTACGAGCAGTACTTC.

The J gene is TRBJ2-4, the V gene TRBV9, with a possible D match to TRBD1 (5 bases). Germline CDR1 reads SGDLS; CDR2 reads YYNGEE. The V end was cut by 3 bases, the J end by 6 bases, with 10 bases between. The CDR3 contains 13 residues. The CDR3 region is CASSEGYGNIQYF. The DNA of the CDR3 is TGTGCCAGCAGCGAGGGGTATGGAAACATTCAGTACTTC.